This record covers a single T cell receptor (beta chain). Its cognate antigen is unknown. Trimming at V came to 5 bases and at J to 7 bases, leaving 7 bases not matched to a gene. The CDR3 sequence is 15 residues long. Germline V gene sequence: CDR1 LGHNT, CDR2 FRNRAP. The data were obtained in a study of cytomegalovirus exposure and HLA in healthy donors. Study conclusions and caveats: Versus the roughly 640-donor mean, an Asian-associated ancestry cluster reportedly showed fewer N-insertions in a later analysis. In a later analysis, V- and J-gene trimming of beta chains associated with a DCLRE1C missense variant, replicated independently. TCR beta chains numbering 164 were designated cytomegalovirus-associated. The productive fraction for most TCR beta V segments was about 87% or about 30% in an earlier analysis.

PCR was performed using 60 Vbeta and 13 Jbeta primers. Clones were read by immunoSEQ multiplex PCR, and TCRdb kept only the in-frame ones, dropping some. The sample includes over 100,000 clones, around three quarters seen only once; the top ten take 2.5% to 3%. The TCR was taken from a woman aged 18-30 years in good health and CMV-seropositive. Sample: PBMCs. The chain joins TRBV12-5 to TRBJ1-5; TRBD1 aligns across 11 bases. CDR3 bases: TGTGCTAGTGGTCCCCCGGGACAGGGGGAACAGCCCCAGCATTTT. Translating it yields CASGPPGQGEQPQHF.